These 2 T cell receptor beta chains share one sample of origin, sequenced in a study of cytomegalovirus exposure and HLA in healthy donors. The primer mix had 60 Vbeta and 13 Jbeta primers. This table comes from immunoSEQ multiplex PCR, and its TCRdb copy is limited to in-frame clones, with some not included. The sample has 100,000 to 150,000 clones, roughly 80% seen once. Sequenced material: PBMCs. The receptors come from a woman aged 50 to 65 in good health and CMV-seronegative.

A word on this clone: One junction end disagrees with the germline gene, perhaps due to a read error. The rearrangement uses TRBV30 and TRBJ1-4, with TRBD1 as a possible D gene (6 bases). In germline, CDR1 is GTSNPN, CDR2 SVGIG (reference sequence). The CDR3 extends over 15 amino acids. The CDR3, as DNA: TGTACCTGGAGGGCCCCGTTCACAGGGTCCGAAAAACTGTTTTTT. This gives the protein CTWRAPFTGSEKLFF.

The chain joins TRBV28 to TRBJ2-7; D is possibly TRBD2 (5 bases). Germline lookup yields CDR1 MDHEN and CDR2 SYDVKM. Trimming shortened V by 5 bases and J by 6 bases, and 17 bases separated the two germline ends. This CDR3 has 14 residues. The CDR3 sequence: CASSTTSERAEQYF. Written as DNA, the CDR3 is TGTGCCAGCAGTACCACCTCGGAGAGGGCCGAGCAGTACTTC. The variable domain in full, with the rest retrieved from reference TRBV28 and TRBJ2-7, is DVKVTQSSRYLVKRTGEKVFLECVQDMDHENMFWYRQDPGLGLRLIYFSYDVKMKEKGDIPEGYSVSREKKERFSLILESASTNQTSMYLCASSTTSERAEQYFGPGTRLTVT.